The sequence of this T cell receptor (beta chain) was determined in a study of OX40 agonist ivuxolimab in advanced cancers. Across the study: The treatment was a fully human IgG2 OX40 agonist, ivuxolimab. Study-level findings and limits: By week 6 at 0.1 to 3.0 mg/kg, blood CD4+ and CD8+ T cells had expanded clonally. Part of the nonresponder group also had normalized T-cell clonal expansion that was low. There were, on average, more expanded clones in CD8+ T cells than in CD4+.

Here immunoSEQ multiplex PCR was the method, and the copy in TCRdb shows in-frame clones only, minus some. Among 25,000 to 30,000 clones listed, around 90% were seen once. About this clone itself: Its specificity is unknown.

The CDR3 consists of 17 residues. The receptor was isolated from an adult with an advanced solid tumor such as melanoma, head and neck, liver or kidney cancer. Sequencing was performed on CD4+ or CD8+ T cells sorted from blood, taken in a trial of the OX40 agonist ivuxolimab. J is TRBJ1-2 and V is TRBV21-1; TRBD1 was called by the table and not checked on the DNA. TRBV21-1 is designated a pseudogene. In DNA, the CDR3 is TGTGCCAGCGGTAAGGAGCCGACAGGGCAACCCCGCTATGGCTACACCTTC. This encodes CASGKEPTGQPRYGYTF.